This TCR beta chain appears in the sequencing data of a study of regulatory T cells in long-lasting Graves disease. CDR3 regions were amplified by Arm-PCR using iRepertoire HTBI primers to build TCR beta libraries. TCRdb analysed the multiplex PCR reads with MiXCR anew, one entry per CDR3 protein. The sample contains approximately 390,000 distinct CDR3 sequences, 16% of which appear only once. Time point described: newly diagnosed GD, antithyroid drugs for less than 3 months. PBMCs were the source of the RNA used for TCR sequencing. In this sample, this clonotype turned up a few times. The antigen is undetermined. In germline, CDR1 is GTSNPN, CDR2 SVGIG (reference sequence). The CDR3 has 14 amino acids. The V and J ends lost 3 bases and 1 base respectively, with 12 bases between them. Notes on the study in general: Public clonotype sharing was higher in persistent than newly diagnosed patients. TRBV28, TRBJ1-2 and TRBJ2-5 were favored in persistent disease.

These data were likewise used in another study, on T cells in Graves' hyperthyroidism and ophthalmopathy. That paper notes: Most clonotypes expanded in thyroid above 0.001 were likewise present in blood. From stable hyperthyroidism, ophthalmopathy was set apart by a 13 V-J model.

Specimen: peripheral blood mononuclear cells (PBMCs), collected at new diagnosis, from a patient treated with antithyroid drugs. This sequence joins TRBV30 and TRBJ2-5; D is perhaps TRBD1 (5 bases). The receptor was isolated from a woman younger than 30 with Graves disease. The CDR3 sequence is CAWRGAGAQETQYF. CDR3 DNA sequence: TGTGCCTGGAGAGGGGCCGGCGCCCAAGAGACCCAGTACTTC.